These T cell receptor beta chains were read from a single sample in a study of T-cell reconstitution after alpha-beta-depleted transplantation in children. MiXCR, applied by TCRdb to the PCR reads, yields one record per CDR3 protein. The sample holds just under 350,000 distinct CDR3 sequences, around 16% seen once. The material was PBMCs, mostly from graft donor cells, obtained 360 days after TCRalphabeta/CD19-depleted stem cell transplant. All receptors come from a male patient between 2 and 15 years old who had a stem cell transplant for acute lymphoblastic leukemia, so the T cells may come from the graft donor. Both conserved end residues are part of each CDR3. Fields, in order: J gene, clone size, V gene, D gene, CDR3 DNA, CDR3 protein. D genes are given only for firm matches. Clone size is shown for a subset of rows, as once, few, many or a class of expanded clone.

>TRBJ2-3|few|TRBV3-1|.
TGTGCCAGCAGCCAAGGACTCTCCTTAGAATGGCGGGCGAGCACAGATACGCAGTATTTT
CASSQGLSLEWRASTDTQYF
>TRBJ2-1|few|TRBV7-7|TRBD1
TGTGCTAGCAGCCTCGACAGGGACGGTGAGCAGTTCTTC
CASSLDRDGEQFF
>TRBJ1-1|many|TRBV7-3|TRBD1
TGTGCCAGCAGCATAGACAGGGTAACTGAAGCTTTCTTT
CASSIDRVTEAFF
>TRBJ2-1|.|TRBV27|.
.
CASSLTGASGRYFGNEQFF
>TRBJ2-6|.|TRBV9|TRBD1
TGTGCCAGCAGCCAGACTGGACAGGGGAACTCTGGGGCCAACGTCCTGACTTTC
CASSQTGQGNSGANVLTF
>TRBJ2-3|many|TRBV7-2|.
TGTGCCAGCAGCTTGTCAGCAGATACGCAGTATTTT
CASSLSADTQYF
>TRBJ2-1|few|TRBV6-1|.
TGTGCCACCATGAAGGGATCCCGCCAGGGGAATGAGCAGTTCTTC
CATMKGSRQGNEQFF
>TRBJ2-7|.|TRBV28|.
TGTGCCAGCGGACAGAACGAGCAGTACTTC
CASGQNEQYF
>TRBJ2-1|few|TRBV4-2|TRBD2
TGTGCCAGCAGCCAAGCACCTAGGACTAGTCCAATCCCGGTTGAGCAGTTCTTC
CASSQAPRTSPIPVEQFF
>TRBJ1-2|.|TRBV28|TRBD1
TGTGCCAGCAGTTCGACCGACAGGGACTCGACCTTC
CASSSTDRDSTF
>TRBJ2-1|.|TRBV6-5|TRBD2
TGTGCCAGCAGTTACTCTCTAGCGGGAGGTTTCGATGAGCAGTTCTTC
CASSYSLAGGFDEQFF
>TRBJ1-1|.|TRBV5-1|.
TGCGCCAGCAGCTTGACAGGGAGATATACTGAAGCTTTCTTT
CASSLTGRYTEAFF
>TRBJ2-1|.|TRBV3-1|TRBD2
TGTGCCAGCAGCCAAGGGGGCACTAGCGGGACCCCCTACAATGAGCAGTTCTTC
CASSQGGTSGTPYNEQFF
>TRBJ1-4|.|TRBV29-1|.
TGCAGCGCCCGGACTTATAATGAAAAACTGTTTTTT
CSARTYNEKLFF
>TRBJ2-7|few|TRBV20-1|TRBD2
TGCAGTGCTAGCCCCACTAGCGGGAGTTCCTACGAGCAGTACTTC
CSASPTSGSSYEQYF
>TRBJ1-1|many|TRBV4-3|.
TGCGCCAGCAGCCAAGACTACAGGAATAACGGAGTGACTTTCTTT
CASSQDYRNNGVTFF
>TRBJ2-7|few|TRBV6-5|TRBD1
TGTGCCAGCAGTTTTTTTCCCCCGGGACAGGGCTTTTACGAGCAGTACTTC
CASSFFPPGQGFYEQYF
>TRBJ1-2|.|TRBV5-1|.
TGCGCCAGCAGCCCCACACCGGGACACATGACCGACTATGGCTACACCTTC
CASSPTPGHMTDYGYTF
>TRBJ2-3|few|TRBV19|TRBD2
TGTGCCAGTAGTAGTACTAGCGCAGTAGATACGCAGTATTTT
CASSSTSAVDTQYF
>TRBJ2-1|.|TRBV28|.
TGTGCCAGCAGTATACTAGGAAGCTCCTACAATGAGCAGTTCTTC
CASSILGSSYNEQFF
>TRBJ2-3|many|TRBV12-3/TRBV12-4|.
TGTGCCAGCAGGGGACGGACTGGGCCCGATAAGCAGTATTTT
CASRGRTGPDKQYF
>TRBJ1-3|few|TRBV29-1|.
TGCAGCGTTCTTCATGGGAACACCATATATTTT
CSVLHGNTIYF
>TRBJ1-4|.|TRBV7-6|.
TGTGCCAGCAGCTTACACCGCGAAAAACTGTTTTTT
CASSLHREKLFF
>TRBJ2-1|few|TRBV7-7|TRBD2
TGTGCTGGCAGCTTAGGGGGGACTAGCGTCAATGAGCAGTTCTTC
CAGSLGGTSVNEQFF
>TRBJ2-2|few|TRBV10-3|.
TGTGCCATCAGTGCGCAGGACACCGGGGAGCTGTTTTTT
CAISAQDTGELFF
>TRBJ1-2|once|TRBV29-1|.
TGCAGCGCTTTGACATGGGGCTACACCTTC
CSALTWGYTF
>TRBJ2-3|.|TRBV4-1|.
TGCGCCAGCAGCCACAGACTAGGGACCGACCGGTGGGCAGATACGCAGTATTTT
CASSHRLGTDRWADTQYF
>TRBJ2-7|.|TRBV27|.
TGTGCCAGCAGTCTACACGGTCCGCTTTGGGAGAACGAGCAGTACTTC
CASSLHGPLWENEQYF
>TRBJ2-7|.|TRBV12-3/TRBV12-4|TRBD1
TGTGCCAGCAGACTGACAGGGCGCGAGCAGTACTTC
CASRLTGREQYF
>TRBJ2-7|few|TRBV25-1|.
TGTGCCAGCAGTGATGGGTTGCCAAGCTACGAGCAGTACTTC
CASSDGLPSYEQYF
>TRBJ2-2|.|TRBV27|TRBD2
TGTGCCAGCAGTTTAATGCCCCGCGCCGGGGGGGTGATGGACGGGGAGCTGTTTTTT
CASSLMPRAGGVMDGELFF
>TRBJ2-3|few|TRBV5-1|.
TGCGCCAGCAGCTCCTCTAGAAGCACAGATACGCAGTATTTT
CASSSSRSTDTQYF
>TRBJ2-5|.|TRBV20-1|TRBD2
TGCAGTGTACGGGAGGGCCTGGTAGAGACCCAGTACTTC
CSVREGLVETQYF
>TRBJ2-7|few|TRBV21-1|.
TGTGCCAGCAGCAAAGGAGGGGTTGGACTAGCGGGAGCCCGGTACGAGCAGTACTTC
CASSKGGVGLAGARYEQYF
>TRBJ2-7|.|TRBV7-3|.
TGTGCCAGCGGGGAATACGAGCAGTACTTC
CASGEYEQYF
>TRBJ2-3|few|TRBV7-8|.
TGTGCCAGCAGCTTAAAGGGGAGGCAGTATTTT
CASSLKGRQYF
>TRBJ1-2|few|TRBV20-1|.
TGCAGTGCTAGATGGACCCGGGTAGATGGCTACACCTTC
CSARWTRVDGYTF
>TRBJ2-6|.|TRBV4-1|.
TGCGCCAGCAGCCAAGATGCCGGGAGTGGGGCCAACGTCCTGACTTTC
CASSQDAGSGANVLTF
>TRBJ2-2|few|TRBV30|TRBD1
TGTGCCTGGAGTCTCGGACAGGGGATCTTCACCGGGGAGCTGTTTTTT
CAWSLGQGIFTGELFF
>TRBJ2-1|.|TRBV6-2/TRBV6-3|TRBD2
TGTGCCAGCAGTTGGAGCTATGGGGGGGATGAGCAGTTCTTC
CASSWSYGGDEQFF
>TRBJ2-7|many|TRBV7-9|TRBD1
TGTGCCAGCAGCTCCCCCGACAGGGACTACGAGCAGTACTTC
CASSSPDRDYEQYF
>TRBJ2-1|.|TRBV3-1|TRBD2
TGTGCCAGCAGCCAAGTTCCCGGGACTAGCGGGCATCCCTACAATGAGCAGTTCTTC
CASSQVPGTSGHPYNEQFF
>TRBJ2-5|many|TRBV29-1|.
TGCAGCGTTTTCAGACAATTACAAGAGACCCAGTACTTC
CSVFRQLQETQYF
>TRBJ1-1|.|TRBV20-1|.
TGCAGTGCTAGGATTCGGGGCGGGAACACTGAAGCTTTCTTT
CSARIRGGNTEAFF
>TRBJ2-7|.|TRBV29-1|TRBD1
TGCAGCGGGACAGGGGGCGTAGGGTCCTACGAGCAGTACTTC
CSGTGGVGSYEQYF
>TRBJ2-7|few|TRBV11-2|.
TGTGCCAGCAGGAGGGATTTCTACGAGCAGTACTTC
CASRRDFYEQYF